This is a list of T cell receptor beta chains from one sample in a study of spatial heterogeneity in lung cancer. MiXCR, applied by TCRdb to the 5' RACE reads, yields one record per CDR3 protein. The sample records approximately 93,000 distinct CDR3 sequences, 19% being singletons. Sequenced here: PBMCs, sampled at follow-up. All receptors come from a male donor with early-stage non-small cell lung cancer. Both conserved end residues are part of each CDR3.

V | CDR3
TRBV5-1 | CASSLSSGAPTDTQYF
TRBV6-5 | CASSYSERPRGFYEQYF
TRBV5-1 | CASSIGDAYLGDTQYF
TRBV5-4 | CASSLVDVGELFF
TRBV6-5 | CASRPGTGLQPQHF
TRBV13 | CASSLGQGFGTQYF
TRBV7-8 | CASSLGGQGPYNEQFF
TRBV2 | CASSSNADTQYF
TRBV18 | CASSPISYNEQFF
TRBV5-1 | CASSLLQGGEPETQYF
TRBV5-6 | CASSPTGLETQYF
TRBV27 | CASSSTNDYEQYF
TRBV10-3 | CAQAGLYEQYF
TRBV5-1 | CASSQDFYTEAFF
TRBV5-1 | CASSRGTSGKETQYF
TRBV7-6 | CASSLVGTSGETQYF